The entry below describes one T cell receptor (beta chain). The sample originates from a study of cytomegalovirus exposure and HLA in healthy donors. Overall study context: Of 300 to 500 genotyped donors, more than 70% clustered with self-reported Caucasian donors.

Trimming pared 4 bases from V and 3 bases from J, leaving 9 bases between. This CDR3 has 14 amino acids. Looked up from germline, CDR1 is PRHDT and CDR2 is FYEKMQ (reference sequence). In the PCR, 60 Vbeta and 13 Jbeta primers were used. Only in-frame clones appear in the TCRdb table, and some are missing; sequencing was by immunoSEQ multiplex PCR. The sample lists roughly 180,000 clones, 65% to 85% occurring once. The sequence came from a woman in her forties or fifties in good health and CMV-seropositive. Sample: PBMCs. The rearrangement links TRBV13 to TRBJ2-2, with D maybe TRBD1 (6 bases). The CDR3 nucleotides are TGTGCCAGCAGCTCCGACAGGTACACCGGGGAGCTGTTTTTT. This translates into CASSSDRYTGELFF.